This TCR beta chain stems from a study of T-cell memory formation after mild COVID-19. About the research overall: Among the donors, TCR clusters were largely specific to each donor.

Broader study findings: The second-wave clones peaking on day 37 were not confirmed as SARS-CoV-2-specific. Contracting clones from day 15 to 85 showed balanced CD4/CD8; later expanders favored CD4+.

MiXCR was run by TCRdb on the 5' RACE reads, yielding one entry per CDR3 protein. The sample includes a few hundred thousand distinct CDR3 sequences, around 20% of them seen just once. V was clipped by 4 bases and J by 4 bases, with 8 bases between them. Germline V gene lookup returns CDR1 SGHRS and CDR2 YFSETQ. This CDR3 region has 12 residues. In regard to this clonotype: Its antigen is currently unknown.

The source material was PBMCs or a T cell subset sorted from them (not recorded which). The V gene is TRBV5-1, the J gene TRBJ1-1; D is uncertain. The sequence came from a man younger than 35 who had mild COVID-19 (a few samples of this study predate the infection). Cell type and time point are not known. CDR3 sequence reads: CASSTRGTEAFF. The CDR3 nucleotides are TGCGCCAGCAGCACCCGGGGCACTGAAGCTTTCTTT.